These 20 T cell receptor beta chains originate from one sample sequenced in a study of human T cells and chemical hapten exposure. Via MiXCR, TCRdb re-called the RACE reads, giving one row per CDR3 protein. Here the sample spans over 300,000 distinct CDR3 sequences, roughly 5.3% being singletons. Time point of the sample: pre-sensitization, week 0. The sample's treatment: therapeutic diphenylcyclopropenone sensitization with weekly scalp DPC. Sample: whole blood, taken in connection with sensitization to the hapten diphenylcyclopropenone (DPC). Receptors originate from a woman aged 50 to 60 with alopecia areata. Some clones in this sample may be carry-over from other donors' samples.

This clonotype was observed many times. The V and J genes are TRBV25-1 and TRBJ2-3; 8 bases are shared with TRBD2. The CDR3 has 17 residues. The J segment lost 5 bases and the V segment lost 2 bases, leaving 12 bases of the junction unmatched. The germline V gene has CDR1 MGHDK and CDR2 SYGVNS. For the CDR3, the DNA is TGTGCCAGCAGTGAAGCCCCACCGGGACTAGGTAGAGATACGCAGTATTTT. Protein sequence: CASSEAPPGLGRDTQYF.

The chain combines TRBV24-1 with TRBJ1-2; 9 bases line up with TRBD1. Germline V CDR1 and CDR2: KGHDR, SFDVKD. V gave up 4 bases and J gave up 7 bases; unmatched junction bases: 3. This CDR3 is 13 amino acids long. CDR3: CATSEGQGTGYTF. In DNA form, the CDR3 reads TGTGCCACCAGTGAGGGACAGGGAACTGGCTACACCTTC.

This clonotype was detected only a few times. The rearrangement links TRBV12-5 to TRBJ1-1, with D possibly matching TRBD1 (5 bases). The ends were cut back, 6 bases at V and 8 bases at J, with 16 bases in the middle. There are 13 residues in the CDR3. The germline V gene has CDR1 LGHNT and CDR2 FRNRAP. The CDR3 DNA reads TGTGCTAGTGGAACCGGGGGGACGCGGGAAGCTTTCTTT. Amino acid sequence: CASGTGGTREAFF. The entire variable domain, with the rest obtained from reference TRBV12-5 and TRBJ1-1, is as follows: DARVTQTPRHKVTEMGQEVTMRCQPILGHNTVFWYRQTMMQGLELLAYFRNRAPLDDSGMPKDRFSAEMPDATLATLKIQPSEPRDSAVYFCASGTGGTREAFFGQGTRLTVV.

This clonotype was observed many times. The chain uses TRBV10-3 and TRBJ1-5; 7 nucleotides line up with TRBD1. J lost 5 bases, V lost 2 bases, and 6 bases had no gene match. This CDR3 comprises 15 residues. Germline lookup yields CDR1 ENHRY and CDR2 SYGVKD. The CDR3 reads CAISEGAGGDQPQHF. The CDR3 nucleotides read TGTGCCATCAGTGAGGGGGCAGGGGGAGATCAGCCCCAGCATTTT.

The table lists this clonotype with many counts. The V gene is TRBV29-1, the J gene TRBJ2-2; tentative D call: TRBD2 (5 bases). Trimming removed 4 bases from V and 1 base from J, with 7 bases in between. Germline CDR1 and CDR2: SQVTM and ANQGSEA. The CDR3 spans 13 residues. CDR3 sequence: CSVGGLNTGELFF. The CDR3, as DNA: TGCAGCGTTGGCGGGCTGAACACCGGGGAGCTGTTTTTT.

This clonotype was counted between two and nine times. The chain couples TRBV5-6 to TRBJ1-5, with a possible D match to TRBD1 (5 bases). V was shortened by 0 bases and J by 0 bases, with 19 bases between the two germline ends. This CDR3 region has 19 residues. Per the germline V gene, CDR1 is SGHDT and CDR2 is YYEEEE. The CDR3 loop is CASSLGRGFSFHSNQPQHF. CDR3 DNA sequence: TGTGCCAGCAGCTTGGGGAGGGGCTTCTCATTCCATAGCAATCAGCCCCAGCATTTT. The whole variable domain, remainder taken from reference TRBV5-6 and TRBJ1-5, is DAGVTQSPTHLIKTRGQQVTLRCSPKSGHDTVSWYQQALGQGPQFIFQYYEEEERQRGNFPDRFSGHQFPNYSSELNVNALLLGDSALYLCASSLGRGFSFHSNQPQHFGDGTRLSIL.

The chain uses TRBV7-2 and TRBJ2-3, with D perhaps matching TRBD1 (6 bases). The germline V gene has CDR1 SGHTA and CDR2 FQGNSA. The V gene lost 5 bases and the J gene lost 1 base, with 19 bases spanning the gap. This CDR3 has 17 amino acids. CDR3 sequence (DNA): TGTGCCAGCAGCCACTATAGGAGGACAGAGGGCACAGATACGCAGTATTTT. It translates to CASSHYRRTEGTDTQYF. The full variable domain, completed using reference TRBV7-2 and TRBJ2-3, is GAGVSQSPSNKVTEKGKDVELRCDPISGHTALYWYRQSLGQGLEFLIYFQGNSAPDKSGLPSDRFSAERTGGSVSTLTIQRTQQEDSAVYLCASSHYRRTEGTDTQYFGPGTRLTVL.

This clonotype was found many times. This chain connects TRBV7-7 to TRBJ2-2, with 10 bases that match TRBD2. The CDR3 length is 15 residues. Trimming took 6 bases from V and 1 from J; bases not matched to a gene: 2. Germline V gene lookup returns CDR1 SSHAT and CDR2 FNYEAQ (reference sequence). CDR3 in DNA: TGTGCCAGCAGAAGACTAGCGGGGAACACCGGGGAGCTGTTTTTT. This sequence encodes CASRRLAGNTGELFF.

V usage is TRBV7-9 and J usage is TRBJ2-3, with 10 bases aligning to TRBD2. Trimming removed 1 base from V and 8 bases from J; junction bases left unmatched: 3. CDR1 and CDR2 from the germline V gene are SEHNR and FQNEAQ (reference sequence). There are 14 residues in the CDR3. CDR3 amino acids: CASSLELAGSTQYF. CDR3 DNA sequence: TGTGCCAGCAGCTTAGAACTAGCGGGGAGTACGCAGTATTTT. Complete variable domain (other parts from reference TRBV7-9 and TRBJ2-3): DTGVSQNPRHKITKRGQNVTFRCDPISEHNRLYWYRQTLGQGPEFLTYFQNEAQLEKSRLLSDRFSAERPKGSFSTLEIQRTEQGDSAMYLCASSLELAGSTQYFGPGTRLTVL.

This clonotype was counted at least ten times. This rearrangement joins TRBV28 to TRBJ2-4, with 7 bases aligning to TRBD1. This CDR3 contains 14 residues. The V gene's germline CDR1 is MDHEN and CDR2 SYDVKM. The ends lost 5 bases at V and 7 bases at J; junction bases unmatched: 8. CDR3 loop: CASSQDRTMNIQYF. The CDR3, as DNA: TGTGCCAGCAGTCAGGACAGGACGATGAACATTCAGTACTTC.

In this sample, this clonotype turned up many times. The chain uses TRBV28 and TRBJ2-2; a possible D gene is TRBD1 (6 bases). The CDR3 is made up of 17 amino acids. V lost 4 bases and J 1 base, leaving 16 bases between the germline ends. Germline CDR1 reads MDHEN; CDR2 reads SYDVKM. The CDR3 loop reads CASSYLGPGVNTGELFF. The CDR3 nucleotides are TGTGCCAGCAGTTACCTTGGCCCAGGGGTGAACACCGGGGAGCTGTTTTTT. Supplemented by reference TRBV28 and TRBJ2-2, the full variable domain reads DVKVTQSSRYLVKRTGEKVFLECVQDMDHENMFWYRQDPGLGLRLIYFSYDVKMKEKGDIPEGYSVSREKKERFSLILESASTNQTSMYLCASSYLGPGVNTGELFFGEGSRLTVL.

This clonotype was counted at least ten times. The chain's CDR3 is CASSPGPQTQYF. The CDR3 coding sequence is TGTGCCAGCAGCCCCGGGCCCCAGACGCAGTATTTT. The chain recombines TRBV7-8 with TRBJ2-3; D call uncertain. CDR3 length: 12 amino acids. Trimming stripped 5 bases from V and 9 bases from J, with 12 bases between. The germline gives CDR1 SGHVS, CDR2 FQNEAQ.

This clonotype came up a few times. This chain's CDR3 is CSAREEGSSYEQYF. The CDR3 DNA follows: TGCAGTGCTAGAGAGGAGGGGAGCTCCTACGAGCAGTACTTC. J is TRBJ2-7 and V is TRBV20-1, with D perhaps matching TRBD2 (6 bases). The germline gives CDR1 DFQATT, CDR2 SNEGSKA (reference sequence). The CDR3 is made up of 14 amino acids. Trimming removed 0 bases from V and 0 bases from J, with 9 bases in between.

J is TRBJ2-3 and V is TRBV6-5; 10 nucleotides line up with TRBD2. The CDR3 is 15 residues long. V lost 5 bases and J lost 2; bases outside the gene matches: 4. Per the germline V gene, CDR1 is MNHEY and CDR2 is SVGAGI. The CDR3 nucleotides are TGTGCCAGCAGTCCGAGCGGGGGGGACACAGATACGCAGTATTTT. Translated: CASSPSGGDTDTQYF.

This clonotype was seen a few times. The J gene is TRBJ1-2, the V gene TRBV20-1; TRBD1 agrees at 8 bases. CDR3 length equals 13 residues. Trimming removed 6 bases from V and 6 bases from J; junction bases left unmatched: 9. Germline V gene data show CDR1 as DFQATT and CDR2 as SNEGSKA (reference sequence). CDR3 sequence reads: CSARDRGVDGYTF. The DNA of the CDR3 is TGCAGTGCCCGTGACAGGGGAGTAGATGGCTACACCTTC.

This clonotype was detected ten times or more. The chain has TRBV5-1 and TRBJ2-5; D call uncertain. In germline, CDR1 is SGHRS, CDR2 YFSETQ. The CDR3 runs to 13 residues. The ends were cut back, 0 bases at V and 5 bases at J, with 8 bases in the middle. CDR3: CASSLGRVETQYF. DNA for the CDR3: TGCGCCAGCAGCTTGGGACGGGTGGAGACCCAGTACTTC.

This clonotype has only a few counts. The chain uses TRBV12-5 and TRBJ1-5; D is perhaps TRBD1 (5 bases). This CDR3 region has 15 residues. Germline V gene lookup returns CDR1 LGHNT and CDR2 FRNRAP. The V and J ends lost 7 bases and 5 bases respectively, with 18 bases between them. The CDR3 sequence is CASALVFGGDQPQHF. Written as DNA, the CDR3 is TGTGCTAGTGCCCTTGTCTTCGGGGGGGATCAGCCCCAGCATTTT.

The rearrangement joins TRBV15 to TRBJ2-3, with D possibly called TRBD1 or TRBD2 (5 bases each). V dropped 3 bases and J dropped 10 bases, with 29 bases sitting between them. Germline V CDR1 and CDR2: LNHNV, YYDKDF (reference sequence). The CDR3 sequence is 18 residues long. CDR3 in DNA: TGTGCCACCAGCAGTGGGGGAGTGGACTGGCAATCAAGATTTGCGCAGTATTTT. Protein product: CATSSGGVDWQSRFAQYF.

This clonotype came up many times. This sequence joins TRBV5-5 and TRBJ2-7, with D perhaps TRBD1 (5 bases). CDR1 and CDR2 (germline): SGHKS, YYEKEE (reference sequence). CDR3 length: 14 residues. Trimming took off 1 base at V and 1 base at J, with 9 bases between the two ends. The CDR3 coding sequence is TGTGCCAGCAGCTTGCCAGGGCTATCCTACGAGCAGTACTTC. It specifies CASSLPGLSYEQYF.

This clonotype was seen a handful of times. The rearrangement links TRBV6-1 to TRBJ2-7; 9 bases align to TRBD1. The CDR3 length is 14 residues. Per the germline V gene, CDR1 is MNHNS and CDR2 is SASEGT. With V trimmed by 5 bases and J by 5 bases, 7 bases remained unmatched. CDR3: CASSNRGLGDEQYF. The DNA of the CDR3 is TGTGCCAGCAGTAACAGGGGGCTTGGAGACGAGCAGTACTTC.